The T cell receptor beta chain described here comes from a study of blood T cell repertoires in COVID-19. Study details: Sources were T cells, B-cell-depleted T cells, or PBMCs; the material itself was cDNA or gDNA.

Profiling relied on immunoSEQ multiplex PCR, and the TCRdb table lists in-frame clones only, not all of them. Here the sample spans around 200,000 clones, more than 75% being singletons. Turning to this clone: Since no conserved phenylalanine or tryptophan closes the CDR3, a read error is the likely cause. The DNA is omitted, as the CDR3 cannot be located on it reliably, and the CDR3 follows TCRdb's listing.

Germline loops: CDR1 LNHDA, CDR2 SQIVND (reference sequence). The CDR3 has 12 amino acids, counting both end residues. This chain joins TRBV19 and TRBJ2-4; the tabulated D call, TRBD2, remains unverified against the DNA. The source of this sequence is a man aged 35-49 years with acute COVID-19. Input material: PBMCs or T cells enriched from blood (not recorded which). CDR3 loop: CASTPKARGGFG.